This T cell receptor (beta chain) stems from a study of T cell clones after liver transplantation. At the level of the study: Immunosuppression withdrawal was tried within 2 years after liver transplantation in this trial.

Measured with immunoSEQ multiplex PCR; TCRdb has only the in-frame clones, and not every one. The sample holds 55,000 to 75,000 clones, 70% seen once. V lost 1 base, J lost 3 bases, and 3 bases lay in between. The CDR3 sequence is 12 residues long. Germline V gene data show CDR1 as SGHNT and CDR2 as YENEEA. Points from the study as a whole: Post-transplant, graft-donor-reactive CD4 TCRbeta sequences in blood dropped significantly in most of the 8 subjects. Donor-reactive sequences fell more than third party-reactive ones, suggesting partial deletion.

Sorting of unstimulated PBMCs yielded separate CD3+CD4+ and CD3+CD8+ fractions. In this sample, this clone turned up many times. Its antigen is unknown. This chain uses TRBV11-3 with TRBJ1-2; no clear D gene. This TCR came from a human patient who received a liver transplant. The T cells may partly be graft donor cells. The material sequenced was CD4+ T cells from blood, taken at the approximately 15-month timepoint. DNA for the CDR3: TGTGCCAGCAGCTTAGCGGACTATGGCTACACCTTC. Translation gives CASSLADYGYTF. Filled out from reference TRBV11-3 and TRBJ1-2, the complete variable domain reads EAGVVQSPRYKIIEKKQPVAFWCNPISGHNTLYWYLQNLGQGPELLIRYENEEAVDDSQLPKDRFSAERLKGVDSTLKIQPAELGDSAVYLCASSLADYGYTFGSGTRLTVV.